This T cell receptor (beta chain) is drawn from a study of lymphopenia after photon versus proton radiotherapy. Study results and caveats: Under photons, naive T cells and diversity fell while effector/memory populations rose. Survival link was tested only in deceased patients; proton benefit remains a possibility. In patients who died, overall survival fell as post-nadir TCR diversity dropped more. Oligoclonal CD8+ Temra expansion after nadir drove photon patients' diversity drop.

Per the germline V gene, CDR1 is SGHTA and CDR2 is FQGNSA. This CDR3 has 13 residues. Deletions cut 7 bases from V and 6 bases from J, with 16 bases between. TCRdb keeps only in-frame clones here, not all; method: immunoSEQ multiplex PCR. In the table there are roughly 45,000 clones, roughly 85% of which are singletons. Regarding this clone: No antigen is known for it.

This receptor was identified in a man aged 40-50 years with gastric cancer. This chain uses TRBV7-2 with TRBJ2-7; maybe TRBD1 (6 bases). The material was peripheral blood, obtained from a patient treated with photon-based radiotherapy. The CDR3 sequence: CASTHAGVGEQYF. CDR3 bases: TGTGCCAGCACACACGCAGGGGTAGGCGAGCAGTACTTC. The variable domain in full, with the rest retrieved from reference TRBV7-2 and TRBJ2-7, is GAGVSQSPSNKVTEKGKDVELRCDPISGHTALYWYRQSLGQGLEFLIYFQGNSAPDKSGLPSDRFSAERTGGSVSTLTIQRTQQEDSAVYLCASTHAGVGEQYFGPGTRLTVT.